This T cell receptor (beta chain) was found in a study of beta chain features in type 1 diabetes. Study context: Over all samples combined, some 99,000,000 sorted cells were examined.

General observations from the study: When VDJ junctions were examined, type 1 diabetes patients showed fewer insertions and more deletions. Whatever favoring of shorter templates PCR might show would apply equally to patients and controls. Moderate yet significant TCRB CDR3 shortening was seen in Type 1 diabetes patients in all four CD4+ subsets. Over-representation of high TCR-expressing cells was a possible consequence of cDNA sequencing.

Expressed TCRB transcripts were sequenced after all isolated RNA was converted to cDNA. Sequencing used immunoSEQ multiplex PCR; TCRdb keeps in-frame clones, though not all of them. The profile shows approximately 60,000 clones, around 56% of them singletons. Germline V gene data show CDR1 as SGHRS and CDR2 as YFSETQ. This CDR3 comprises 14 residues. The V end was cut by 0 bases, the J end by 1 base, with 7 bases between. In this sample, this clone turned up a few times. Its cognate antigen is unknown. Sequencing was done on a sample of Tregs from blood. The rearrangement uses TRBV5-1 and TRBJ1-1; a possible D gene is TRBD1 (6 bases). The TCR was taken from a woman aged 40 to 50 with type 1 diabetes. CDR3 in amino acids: CASSLEQGNTEAFF. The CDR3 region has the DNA TGCGCCAGCAGCTTGGAACAGGGGAACACTGAAGCTTTCTTT. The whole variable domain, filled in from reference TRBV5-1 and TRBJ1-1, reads KAGVTQTPRYLIKTRGQQVTLSCSPISGHRSVSWYQQTPGQGLQFLFEYFSETQRNKGNFPGRFSGRQFSNSRSEMNVSTLELGDSALYLCASSLEQGNTEAFFGQGTRLTVV.